One sample yielded the 27 T cell receptor beta chains listed below, sequenced in a study of T cells in Graves' hyperthyroidism and ophthalmopathy. Researchers amplified the TCR beta CDR3 regions from RNA transcripts. HTBI primers were employed in a first-round RT-PCR of the TCR CDR3. TCRdb ran MiXCR on the multiplex PCR reads and lists one entry per CDR3 protein. The sample lists about half a million distinct CDR3 sequences; nearly 20% were seen once. The specimen was blood. All receptors come from a man in his forties or fifties with Graves' ophthalmopathy.

The sample holds many counts of this clonotype. V usage is TRBV28 and J usage is TRBJ1-1; unclear D gene. Per germline, CDR1 MDHEN and CDR2 SYDVKM. The CDR3 has 9 amino acids. The CDR3 here is CAENTEAFF. CDR3 nucleotide sequence: TGTGCGGAGAACACTGAAGCTTTCTTT.

In this sample, this clonotype turned up many times. The chain uses TRBV7-6 and TRBJ2-5; 11 nucleotides agree with TRBD2. Looked up from germline, CDR1 is SGHVS and CDR2 is FNYEAQ. Germline trimming cut 3 bases from V and 7 bases from J; bases unmatched to any gene: 7. The length of the CDR3 is 15 residues. CDR3 protein: CASSFSGLAGGTQYF. The CDR3 DNA reads as TGTGCCAGCAGCTTTTCCGGACTAGCGGGTGGGACCCAGTACTTC.

The chain is built from TRBV7-9 and TRBJ1-1, with 7 bases lining up with TRBD1. Germline trimming cut 2 bases from V and 4 bases from J; bases unmatched to any gene: 7. CDR1 SEHNR and CDR2 FQNEAQ come from the germline V gene (reference sequence). The CDR3 extends over 15 amino acids. This CDR3 reads CASSLMSTGSTEAFF. Here the CDR3 DNA reads TGTGCCAGCAGCTTAATGTCGACAGGGAGCACTGAAGCTTTCTTT.

The sample holds a few counts of this clonotype. The chain employs TRBV14 and TRBJ1-4; D remains ambiguous. Germline CDR1 reads SGHDN; CDR2 reads FVKESK. The CDR3 has 13 amino acids. V was trimmed by 4 bases and J by 7 bases, leaving 10 bases between them. This CDR3 reads CASSRGWGEKLFF. CDR3 sequence (DNA): TGTGCCAGCAGCCGAGGGTGGGGTGAAAAACTGTTTTTT. Filled out from reference TRBV14 and TRBJ1-4, the complete variable domain reads EAGVTQFPSHSVIEKGQTVTLRCDPISGHDNLYWYRRVMGKEIKFLLHFVKESKQDESGMPNNRFLAERTGGTYSTLKVQPAELEDSGVYFCASSRGWGEKLFFGSGTQLSVL.

The CDR3 coding sequence is TGTGCCAGCAGCCAAATCGACCCAAACAAGGGCGGAAACTATGGCTACACCTTC. Translating it yields CASSQIDPNKGGNYGYTF. The rearrangement uses TRBV3-1 and TRBJ1-2; no clear D. The V and J ends lost 2 bases and 2 bases respectively, with 21 bases between them. There are 18 residues in the CDR3. The germline V gene has CDR1 LGHDT and CDR2 YNNKEL (reference sequence).

In this sample, this clonotype turned up many times. This sequence joins TRBV6-9 and TRBJ1-5; D call uncertain. The CDR3 is made up of 14 amino acids. Germline-derived CDR1 and CDR2 are MNHGY and SVAAGI. V lost 6 bases, J lost 5 bases, and 14 bases lay in between. CDR3 nucleotides: TGTGCCAGCAGCTTCCTAGCGAGTCATCAGCCCCAGCATTTT. Amino acid sequence: CASSFLASHQPQHF.

This clonotype occurred a few times. The chain combines TRBV5-1 with TRBJ2-7, with 7 positions matching TRBD2. The CDR3 has 15 amino acids. Germline-derived CDR1 and CDR2 are SGHRS and YFSETQ. The V and J ends lost 5 bases and 4 bases, in that order; junction bases with no gene match: 12. The CDR3 is CASRQTSSSSYEQYF. CDR3 DNA: TGCGCCAGCAGACAGACTAGCAGCTCGAGTTACGAGCAGTACTTC.

This clonotype was seen repeatedly, ten times or more. This sequence joins TRBV7-8 and TRBJ2-7; 8 nucleotides align to TRBD1. CDR1 SGHVS and CDR2 FQNEAQ come from the germline V gene. V dropped 2 bases and J dropped 2; count of bases not matched to a gene: 5. This CDR3 spans 15 amino acids. The chain's CDR3 is CASSLLGQVAYEQYF. Here the CDR3 DNA reads TGTGCCAGCAGCTTACTGGGACAGGTAGCCTACGAGCAGTACTTC.

This clonotype was detected many times. V and J are TRBV7-8 and TRBJ2-1; weak D call: TRBD1 (5 bases). Germline CDR1 is SGHVS and CDR2 is FQNEAQ. This CDR3 is built from 15 residues. Trimming left V 1 base short and J 2 bases short, with 9 bases between. CDR3 bases: TGTGCCAGCAGCTTAGAGGGCAGGGCCTACAATGAGCAGTTCTTC. Protein: CASSLEGRAYNEQFF.

This clonotype was recorded many times. The chain has TRBV30 and TRBJ1-1, with D hard to call. V lost 7 bases, J lost 4 bases, and 16 bases lay in between. The CDR3 contains 13 residues. Germline CDR1 and CDR2: GTSNPN and SVGIG (reference sequence). The CDR3 loop is CALLGGRSTEAFF. The CDR3 nucleotides read TGTGCCTTGCTTGGAGGGCGGAGCACTGAAGCTTTCTTT.

There are many counts of this clonotype. This chain uses TRBV30 with TRBJ1-2; no clear D gene. V gave up 0 bases and J gave up 4 bases, with 12 bases separating them. CDR3 length: 14 amino acids. Germline V gives CDR1 GTSNPN, CDR2 SVGIG (reference sequence). The chain's CDR3 is CAWSVLGELYGYTF. As DNA, the CDR3 is TGTGCCTGGAGTGTACTGGGTGAACTCTATGGCTACACCTTC.

A few counts support this clonotype. This sequence joins TRBV4-1 and TRBJ1-2; a weak D match, TRBD1 (5 bases). Deletions cut 6 bases from V and 4 bases from J, with 18 bases between. Germline V CDR1 and CDR2: MGHRA, YSYEKL. CDR3 length: 15 amino acids. In DNA form, the CDR3 reads TGCGCCAGCAGGACACGGGTGGGGGGTAGCTATGGCTACACCTTC. It yields the protein CASRTRVGGSYGYTF.

In the case of this clonotype: This sequence may be a read error, since a much larger clone differs from it by one base. The rearrangement links TRBV7-9 to TRBJ2-7; 9 nucleotides agree with TRBD2. Germline V gene data show CDR1 as SEHNR and CDR2 as FQNEAQ (reference sequence). This CDR3 is built from 16 residues. CDR3 in amino acids: CASTLAAGGPAREQYF. The CDR3 nucleotides are TGTGCCAGCACCTTAGCGGCGGGAGGGCCAGCTCGAGAGCAGTACTTC. The full variable domain, rest sourced from reference TRBV7-9 and TRBJ2-7, is DTGVSQNPRHKITKRGQNVTFRCDPISEHNRLYWYRQTLGQGPEFLTYFQNEAQLEKSRLLSDRFSAERPKGSFSTLEIQRTEQGDSAMYLCASTLAAGGPAREQYFGPGTRLTVT.

This clonotype was seen more than once but under ten times. The rearrangement joins TRBV3-1 to TRBJ2-1; D is ambiguous. Germline lookup yields CDR1 LGHDT and CDR2 YNNKEL (reference sequence). This CDR3 is built from 16 residues. Trimming took 0 bases from V and 6 from J, leaving 15 bases between them. For the CDR3, the DNA is TGTGCCAGCAGCCAAGATCTAGGCCTCGTAGGCAATGAGCAGTTCTTC. It encodes CASSQDLGLVGNEQFF.

This clonotype was detected a few times. As DNA, the CDR3 is TGTGCCAGCAGACGGACTAGCGGGTCCCCCGGGGAGCTGTTTTTT. Translation: CASRRTSGSPGELFF. V usage is TRBV6-1 and J usage is TRBJ2-2; 11 nucleotides line up with TRBD2. Per germline, CDR1 MNHNS and CDR2 SASEGT. The ends lost 6 bases at V and 6 bases at J; junction bases unmatched: 6. The CDR3 is made up of 15 amino acids.

Note on this clonotype: One end of the junction fails to match germline, which may point to a read error. The V call is TRBV28, the J call TRBJ2-5; 8 bases match TRBD2. The CDR3 contains 15 residues. The germline CDR1 and CDR2 sequences are MDHEN and SYDVKM. In DNA form, the CDR3 reads TGTCCCAGCAGTTTCGGACTAGCCCTACAAGAGACCCAGTACTTC. Protein sequence: CPSSFGLALQETQYF.

Notes on this clonotype: Given a much more abundant clone one base away, this may be a read error. The chain recombines TRBV29-1 with TRBJ2-7; D unclear. The CDR3 runs 11 residues. Germline lookup yields CDR1 SQVTM and CDR2 ANQGSEA. CDR3 sequence (DNA): TGCAGCGTGGAGCTCTTCTACGAGCCGTACTTC. Translating it yields CSVELFYEPYF.

This clonotype came up a few times. The chain employs TRBV10-3 and TRBJ1-1, with a tentative D call TRBD1 (5 bases). V was cut by 3 bases and J by 11 bases, with 13 bases left in between. The CDR3 runs 12 residues. Per the germline V gene, CDR1 is ENHRY and CDR2 is SYGVKD. The CDR3 sequence: CAISDLGHEAFF. The CDR3 DNA reads as TGTGCCATCAGTGATCTTGGACATGAGGCTTTCTTT.

Concerning this clonotype: A much larger clone lies a single base off, so this may be a read error. This chain uses TRBV27 with TRBJ1-1; 7 bases align to TRBD1. The CDR3 is 15 amino acids. In germline, CDR1 is MNHEY, CDR2 SMNVEV (reference sequence). CDR3 protein: CASRRGQSMNTEALF. As DNA, the CDR3 is TGTGCCAGCCGTAGGGGACAGAGCATGAACACTGAAGCTCTCTTT.

The CDR3 here is CSARDRRGLAQPQHF. CDR3 bases: TGCAGTGCTAGAGATCGAAGGGGGCTGGCTCAGCCCCAGCATTTT. J is TRBJ1-5 and V is TRBV20-1, with 7 positions matching TRBD1. Germline V CDR1 and CDR2: DFQATT, SNEGSKA (reference sequence). The CDR3 totals 15 residues. V shed 0 bases and J 6 bases; nucleotides not matched to a gene: 8.

Points on this clonotype: It may be a read error: a sequence one base away is much more abundant. This rearrangement joins TRBV7-9 to TRBJ2-3, with no clear D. The germline V gene has CDR1 SEHNR and CDR2 FQNEAQ (reference sequence). There are 14 residues in the CDR3. V was shortened by 6 bases and J by 0 bases, with 10 bases between the two germline ends. CDR3 amino acids: CASRLMVSTDTQYF. In DNA form, the CDR3 reads TGTGCCAGCAGACTTATGGTTAGCACAGATACGCAGTATTTT.

The chain employs TRBV4-1 and TRBJ2-7; D is ambiguous. CDR1 is MGHRA and CDR2 is YSYEKL in the germline V gene. The CDR3 spans 15 residues. V lost 3 bases to trimming and J lost 0 bases, with 12 bases between them. CDR3 coding DNA: TGCGCCAGCAGCCAGGCTCGGCTGAGCTCCTACGAGCAGTACTTC. Amino acids: CASSQARLSSYEQYF.

The chain uses TRBV6-1 and TRBJ1-5, with D maybe TRBD1 (6 bases). The CDR3 consists of 17 residues. V dropped 4 bases and J dropped 1 base, with 17 bases sitting between them. Germline V gene lookup returns CDR1 MNHNS and CDR2 SASEGT. The DNA of the CDR3 is TGTGCCAGCAGTGGGGGGCCGGGCCGTTGGAGCAATCAGCCCCAGCATTTT. Translated: CASSGGPGRWSNQPQHF.

The V gene is TRBV6-1, the J gene TRBJ2-1; D ambiguous. The V end was cut by 0 bases, the J end by 9 bases, with 9 bases between. Looked up from germline, CDR1 is MNHNS and CDR2 is SASEGT. The CDR3 is 13 residues long. The CDR3 loop reads CASSEARISEQFF. CDR3 nucleotides: TGTGCCAGCAGTGAAGCGCGGATATCTGAGCAGTTCTTC.

About this clonotype: Sequence at one end of the junction differs from germline and may be a read error. The chain links TRBV14 to TRBJ2-7, with D uncertain. Germline CDR1 reads SGHDN; CDR2 reads FVKESK. This CDR3 contains 12 residues. The CDR3 sequence: CASSQDWNERYF. The CDR3, as DNA: TGTGCCAGCAGCCAAGATTGGAACGAGCGGTACTTC.

The chain recombines TRBV5-1 with TRBJ2-7; D call uncertain. Trimming pared 5 bases from V and 2 bases from J, leaving 11 bases between. There are 13 residues in the CDR3. The germline V gene has CDR1 SGHRS and CDR2 YFSETQ. This CDR3 reads CASREAVPYEQYF. CDR3 bases: TGCGCCAGCAGAGAGGCAGTCCCCTACGAGCAGTACTTC.

Details on this clonotype: A much larger clonotype is one base distant, so this may be a read error. A read error is likely, as this CDR3 ends without the conserved phenylalanine or tryptophan. The chain recombines TRBV27 with TRBJ2-1, with D unclear. The CDR3 totals 15 residues. V was cut by 4 bases and J by 4 bases, with 14 bases left in between. Germline V CDR1 and CDR2: MNHEY, SMNVEV (reference sequence). CDR3 sequence: CASSSRARVYNEQFL. As DNA, the CDR3 is TGTGCCAGCAGTTCCCGGGCACGCGTATACAATGAGCAGTTCCTC.